The TCR beta chain described here comes from a study of cytomegalovirus exposure and HLA in healthy donors. Study outcomes and limitations: CMV antigen specificity of a few CMV-associated chains was confirmed in vitro.

Primers for the PCR totalled 60 Vbeta and 13 Jbeta. Clones were sequenced by immunoSEQ multiplex PCR, and TCRdb holds only the in-frame ones, with some missing. The sample carries roughly 100,000 clones, 75% to 85% recorded once. As regards this clone: The target antigen is unknown.

The CDR3 length is 13 residues. Germline CDR1 reads SGHRS; CDR2 reads YFSETQ. Trimming took off 3 bases at V and 6 bases at J, with 7 bases between the two ends. Material for sequencing was PBMCs. The chain uses TRBV5-1 and TRBJ2-6; D is uncertain. This TCR was sampled from a man aged 18 to 29 in good health and CMV-seronegative. CDR3 bases: TGCGCCAGCAGCTGGCGACAGGCCAACGTCCTGACTTTC. Protein product: CASSWRQANVLTF.